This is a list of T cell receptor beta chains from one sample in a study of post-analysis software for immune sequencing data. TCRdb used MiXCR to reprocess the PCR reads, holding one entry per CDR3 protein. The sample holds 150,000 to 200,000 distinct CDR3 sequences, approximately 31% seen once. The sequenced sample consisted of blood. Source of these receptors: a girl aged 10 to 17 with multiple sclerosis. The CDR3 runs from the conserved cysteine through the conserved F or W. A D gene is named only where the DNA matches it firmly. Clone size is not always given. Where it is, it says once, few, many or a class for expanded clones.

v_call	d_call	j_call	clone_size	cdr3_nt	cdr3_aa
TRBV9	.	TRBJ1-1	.	TGTGCCAGCAGCGTAGGACAGTCGGTGGGACCCCCAAACACTGAAGCTTTCTTT	CASSVGQSVGPPNTEAFF
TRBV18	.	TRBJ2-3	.	TGTGCCAGCTCGCCCGGGGCCATCCGAGCAGATACGCAGTATTTT	CASSPGAIRADTQYF
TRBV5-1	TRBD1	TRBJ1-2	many	TGCGCCAGCAGCTTGGAGGGACAGGGAGCATCGCATGGCTACACCTTC	CASSLEGQGASHGYTF
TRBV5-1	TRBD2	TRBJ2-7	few	TGCGCCAGCAGCCCTAGCGGGCTCACCTACGAGCAGTACTTC	CASSPSGLTYEQYF
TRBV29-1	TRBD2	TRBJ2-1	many	TGCAGCGCATACGAAAAGGGACTAGCGGGATACAATGAGCAGTTCTTC	CSAYEKGLAGYNEQFF
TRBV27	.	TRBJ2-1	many	TGTGCCAGCACCGGGGGCGTTTACAATGAGCAGTTCTTC	CASTGGVYNEQFF
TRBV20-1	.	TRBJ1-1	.	TGCAGTGCGCCTACAGATTACACTGAAGCTTTCTTT	CSAPTDYTEAFF
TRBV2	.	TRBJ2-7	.	TGTGCCAGCAGTGAGCCCTGGACCTCCTACGAGCAGTACTTC	CASSEPWTSYEQYF
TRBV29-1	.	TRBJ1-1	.	TGCAGCGTACAGGGATTCACTGAAGCTTTCTTT	CSVQGFTEAFF
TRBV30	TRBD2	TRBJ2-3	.	TGTGCCTGGAGTGTACTGAGTACTAGCGGAGGGAGCACAGATACGCAGTATTTT	CAWSVLSTSGGSTDTQYF
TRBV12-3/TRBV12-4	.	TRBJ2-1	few	TGTGCCAGCCGAGCTCCTTCCTACAATGAGCAGTTCTTC	CASRAPSYNEQFF
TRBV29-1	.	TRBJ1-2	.	TGCAGCGTTGAACCAGGGGACGGCTATGGCTACACCTTC	CSVEPGDGYGYTF
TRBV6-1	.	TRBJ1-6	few	TGTGCCAGCAGTGAAGTCCCAGGGGTTAGTTCACCCCTCCACTTT	CASSEVPGVSSPLHF
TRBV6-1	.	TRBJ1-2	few	TGTGCCGCAACCCCGACAGAGAACTATGGCTACACCTTC	CAATPTENYGYTF
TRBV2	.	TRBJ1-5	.	TGTGCCAGCAGTGTGCAATGGGGGAGTTCCAATCAGCCCCAGCATTTT	CASSVQWGSSNQPQHF
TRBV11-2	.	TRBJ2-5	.	TGTGCCAACAGCCCCAGCTCAGGGAGAGATGAGACCCAGTACTTC	CANSPSSGRDETQYF
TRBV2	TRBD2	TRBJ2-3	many	TGTGCCAGGAAGACTAGCGGAATCACAGATACGCAGTATTTT	CARKTSGITDTQYF
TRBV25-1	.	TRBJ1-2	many	TGTGCCAGCAGCCCGGCCGGAGGTTCACGGTGGTACTATGGCTACACCTTC	CASSPAGGSRWYYGYTF
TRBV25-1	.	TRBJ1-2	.	TGTGCCAGCAGTGAATACGGGTATGGCTACACCTTC	CASSEYGYGYTF
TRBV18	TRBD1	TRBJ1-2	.	TGTGCCAGCTCACTACAGGGGGCCTATGGCTACACCTTC	CASSLQGAYGYTF
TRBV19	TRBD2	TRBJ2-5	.	TGTGCCAGTAGTACACCGGGACTAGCGGAAGGGGGAGAGACCCAGTACTTC	CASSTPGLAEGGETQYF
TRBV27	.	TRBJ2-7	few	TGTGCCAGCAGAAGGACTTTTGGCTACGAGCAGTACTTC	CASRRTFGYEQYF
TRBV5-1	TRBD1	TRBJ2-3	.	TGCGCCAGCAGCCCGGGACAGGTTGGGTATACGCAGTATTTT	CASSPGQVGYTQYF
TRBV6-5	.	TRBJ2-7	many	TGTGCCTGCTGGACAAGCGCCTACGAGCAGTACTTC	CACWTSAYEQYF
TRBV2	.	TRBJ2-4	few	TGTGCCAGCAGTGAAGGGGGACGGGCCCGGGTAGAGTACTTC	CASSEGGRARVEYF
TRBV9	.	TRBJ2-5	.	TGTGCCAGCAGCGTAGCTAGTTGGGCAGGCCAAGAGACCCAGTACTTC	CASSVASWAGQETQYF
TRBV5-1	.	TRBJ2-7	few	TGCGCCAGCAGCTTGAATACCGGGGGCATCTACGAGCAGTACTTC	CASSLNTGGIYEQYF
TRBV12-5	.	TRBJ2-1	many	TGTGCTAGTGGCCTGACAGAAAGGGAGCAGTTCTTC	CASGLTEREQFF
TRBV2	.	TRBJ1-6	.	TGTGCCAGCAAAAGTAGGGGGGGGTTAGGACCCCTCCACTTT	CASKSRGGLGPLHF
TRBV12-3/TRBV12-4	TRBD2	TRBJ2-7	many	TGTGCCAGTGGATCAGGGATAGCGGGCTACGAGCAGTACTTC	CASGSGIAGYEQYF
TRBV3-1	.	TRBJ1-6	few	TGTGCCAGCAGCCAAGATTCCCCAAATTCACCCCTCCACTTT	CASSQDSPNSPLHF
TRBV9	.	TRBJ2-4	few	TGTGCCAGCAGCGTAGGGGCCGGGATAGGAAACATTCAGTACTTC	CASSVGAGIGNIQYF
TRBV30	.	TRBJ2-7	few	TGTGCCTGGAGTGTAGGTTCTACGGCGCAGTACTTC	CAWSVGSTAQYF
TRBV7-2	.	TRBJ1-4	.	TGTGCCGGCAGCTTAGATGGTCGTGATTATGAAAAACTGTTTTTT	CAGSLDGRDYEKLFF
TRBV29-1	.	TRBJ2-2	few	TGCAGCGTTAACAGGGACCCTAGCACCGGGGAGCTGTTTTTT	CSVNRDPSTGELFF
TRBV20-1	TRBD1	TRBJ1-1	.	TGCAGTGCTAGAGCAACAGGGGGGACTGAAGCTTTCTTT	CSARATGGTEAFF
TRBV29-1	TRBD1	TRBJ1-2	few	TGCAGCGTTGACCTGGGACAGAGGGATGGCTACACCTTC	CSVDLGQRDGYTF
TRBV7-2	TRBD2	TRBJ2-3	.	TGTGCCAGCAGCTCAGAACTAGCGGGGGGCACAGATACGCAGTATTTT	CASSSELAGGTDTQYF
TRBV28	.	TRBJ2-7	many	TGTGCCAGCAGGACAGCCCTCTACGCAATCCACGAGCAGTACTTC	CASRTALYAIHEQYF
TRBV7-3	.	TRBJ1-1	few	TGTGCCAGCAGGACGCGACAGGACCGAAAGAATGAAGCTTTCTTT	CASRTRQDRKNEAFF
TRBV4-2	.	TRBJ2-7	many	TGTGCCAGCAGTCGAGGTTCCTACGAGCAGTACTTC	CASSRGSYEQYF
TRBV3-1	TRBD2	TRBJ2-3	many	TGTGCCAGCAGCCAAGGGAGCGGGGCGAAGGCGGATACGCAGTATTTT	CASSQGSGAKADTQYF
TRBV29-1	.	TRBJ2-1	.	TGCAGCGGAGGATCCAATGAGCAGTTCTTC	CSGGSNEQFF
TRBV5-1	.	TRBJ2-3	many	TGCGCCAGCAGCTTAGGAGAATGGGCAGATACGCAGTATTTT	CASSLGEWADTQYF
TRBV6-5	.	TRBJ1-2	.	TGTGCCAGCAGTTCCGGGGCAGGCACTTATGGCTACACCTTC	CASSSGAGTYGYTF
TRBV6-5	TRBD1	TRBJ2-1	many	TGTGCCAGCAGTTACTCAGGGACAGGGGGCTACAATGAGCAGTTCTTC	CASSYSGTGGYNEQFF